This T cell receptor beta chain comes out of a study of T cell responses to AZD1222 COVID-19 vaccine listed by TCRdb under 2021. For the wider study: TCR sequencing was performed for roughly 240 trial participants, of whom around 200 were given two doses of AZD1222 and some 26 were given two doses of MenACWY control vaccine. Trial participants were enrolled by age into 18-55, 56-69 and 70-plus year subgroups, with around 150, 28 and 57 TCR-sequenced participants respectively.

The CDR3 regions of human TCRbeta chains were analyzed by immunosequencing. Per the source publication's procedure: TCRs in the repertoires were compared against a reference library of SARS-CoV-2-specific TCRs that had been generated with the MIRA antigen-specificity platform. Breadth meant the fraction of unique TCRs that were SARS-CoV-2-associated, whereas depth meant the fraction of total T cells that were SARS-CoV-2-associated. Using the MIRA data, each spike-specific TCR was assigned both to the spike region to which the TCR was reactive and to a CD4 or CD8 class. Log10-transformed breadth and depth values were compared by one-way ANOVA with Sidak's multiple comparisons tests. The source is immuneACCESS, and TCRdb retained only in-frame sequences with V and J called. Part of the clones is not carried over; for the studies checked, unresolved V genes explain less than half of this, and the remainder is unexplained. The DNA gave D and trimming, while V, J and clone size come from that table. For this sample there are 140,000 to 150,000 clones; 90% to 95% appear just once. The ten top clones hold 2.5% to 3% of the sample.

The germline V gene gives CDR1 as SGHRS and CDR2 as YFSETQ. Taken from cysteine to phenylalanine, the CDR3 has 15 residues. This entry keeps only the CDR3 DNA: 45 bases, framed from base 1. V is clipped by 2 bases and J by 8 bases, and the sequence between their germline boundaries is 17 bases long. On the study overall, not on this receptor specifically: Most participants were white British and females outnumbered males, and the authors suggested that clonal diversity may have been underestimated. Only five or six AZD1222 recipients were SARS-CoV-2 seropositive at baseline, limiting conclusions about previously exposed vaccinees. Because no day 14 peak-response samples were available, repertoires were characterized only after the peak T cell response. Reportedly, almost half of the unique spike-specific TCRs recognized epitopes lying outside the regions that are mutated in the B.1.351 and B.1.1.7 variants. After two AZD1222 doses, both the breadth and the depth of spike-specific TCRs were significantly higher than at day 0 and than in MenACWY recipients. The 56-69-year group was small, and its depth increase did not reach significance, likely because of low power. CD4 TCRs associated with the vaccine covered the entire spike protein, and the dominant responses were in regions 160-218 and 743-854.

Of note for this clone: Its target antigen remains unknown. Qualities for individual bases were not recorded, and no much larger clone is one base off.

The time point label, read with the paper, signifies: baseline before first vaccination. This specimen's treatment or condition label, interpreted: meningococcal conjugate vaccine given as trial control. Vaccinee samples were obtained from the UK trials COV001 and COV002, which included a single-blind randomized controlled phase 2/3 trial of AZD1222 (ChAdOx1 nCoV-19) in healthy adults. For TCRbeta chain sequencing, PBMC samples were collected from trial participants at day 0 and at day 28 after the second dose. The sample was peripheral blood, taken on day 0 of MenACWY control vaccination. The chain uses TRBV5-1 and TRBJ2-1, with no D gene named confidently. The receptor was derived from an adult in good health. The DNA sequence follows: TGCGCCAGCAGCTTTGAGAGAGGTAGTTGGGATGAGCAGTTCTTC. It translates as CASSFERGSWDEQFF.